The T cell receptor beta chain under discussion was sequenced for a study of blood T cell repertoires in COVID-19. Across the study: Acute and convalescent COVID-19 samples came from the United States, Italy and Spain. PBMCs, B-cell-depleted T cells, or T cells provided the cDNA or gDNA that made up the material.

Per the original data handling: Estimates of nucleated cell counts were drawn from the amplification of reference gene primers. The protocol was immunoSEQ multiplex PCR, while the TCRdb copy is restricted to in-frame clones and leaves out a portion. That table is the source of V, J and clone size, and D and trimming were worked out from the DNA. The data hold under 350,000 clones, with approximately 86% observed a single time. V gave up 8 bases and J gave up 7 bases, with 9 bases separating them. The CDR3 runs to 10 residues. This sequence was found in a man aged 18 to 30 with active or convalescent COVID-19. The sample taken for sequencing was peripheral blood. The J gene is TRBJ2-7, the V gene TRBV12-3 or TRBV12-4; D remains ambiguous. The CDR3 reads CASGNGEQYF. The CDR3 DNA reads TGTGCCAGCGGAAACGGGGAGCAGTACTTC.